This T cell receptor beta chain was sequenced for a study of CD8 T cells in Susac syndrome. The V gene end was trimmed by 2 bases and the J gene end by 4 bases; junction bases not matched to a gene: 2. The CDR3 extends over 14 amino acids. The germline gives CDR1 ENHRY, CDR2 SYGVKD. An input of about 0.5 to 1 ug of RNA was subjected to reverse transcription using random hexamers. Amplification of TCR beta CDR3 used immunoSEQ multiplex PCR across 54 Vbeta and 13 Jbeta. TCRdb used MiXCR to reprocess the immunoSEQ multiplex PCR reads, holding one entry per CDR3 protein. The data show under 200,000 distinct CDR3 sequences, around 96% seen once.

Source material: CD4+ T cells from PBMCs. This sequence originates from a human donor in good health. The V gene is TRBV10-3, the J gene TRBJ2-1; 7 bases fit TRBD1. The DNA for the CDR3 is TGTGCCATCAGTGAGCGGGGACAGTACAATGAGCAGTTCTTC. Amino acids: CAISERGQYNEQFF.